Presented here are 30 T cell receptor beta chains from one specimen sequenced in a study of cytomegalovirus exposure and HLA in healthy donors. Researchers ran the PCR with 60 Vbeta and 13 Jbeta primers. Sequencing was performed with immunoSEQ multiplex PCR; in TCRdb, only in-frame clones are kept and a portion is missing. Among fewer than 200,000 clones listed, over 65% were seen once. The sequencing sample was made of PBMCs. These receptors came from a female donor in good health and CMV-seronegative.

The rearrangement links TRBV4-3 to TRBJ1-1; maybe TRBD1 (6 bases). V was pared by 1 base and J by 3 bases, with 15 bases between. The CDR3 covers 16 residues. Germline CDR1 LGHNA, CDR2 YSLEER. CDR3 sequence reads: CASSQGYNRVHTEAFF. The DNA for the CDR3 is TGCGCCAGCAGCCAAGGTTACAACAGGGTTCACACTGAAGCTTTCTTT.

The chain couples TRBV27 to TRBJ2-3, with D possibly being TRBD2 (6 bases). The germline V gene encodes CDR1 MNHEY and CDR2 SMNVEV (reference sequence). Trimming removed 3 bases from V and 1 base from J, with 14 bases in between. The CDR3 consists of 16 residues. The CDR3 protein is CASSFLGGGGTDTQYF. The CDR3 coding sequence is TGTGCCAGCAGTTTCCTGGGGGGTGGGGGCACAGATACGCAGTATTTT.

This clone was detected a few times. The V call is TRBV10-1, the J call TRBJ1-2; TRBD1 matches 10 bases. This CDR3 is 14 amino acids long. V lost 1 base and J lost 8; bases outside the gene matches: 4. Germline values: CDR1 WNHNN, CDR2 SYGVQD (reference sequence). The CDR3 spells CASSEWGTGVGYTF. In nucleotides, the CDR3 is TGCGCCAGCAGTGAGTGGGGGACAGGGGTGGGCTACACCTTC.

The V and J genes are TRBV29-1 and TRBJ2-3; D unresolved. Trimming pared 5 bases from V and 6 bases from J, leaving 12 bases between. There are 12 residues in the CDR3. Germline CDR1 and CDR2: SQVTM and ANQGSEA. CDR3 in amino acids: CSVRWAQDTQYF. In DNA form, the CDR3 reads TGCAGCGTTCGATGGGCCCAGGATACGCAGTATTTT.

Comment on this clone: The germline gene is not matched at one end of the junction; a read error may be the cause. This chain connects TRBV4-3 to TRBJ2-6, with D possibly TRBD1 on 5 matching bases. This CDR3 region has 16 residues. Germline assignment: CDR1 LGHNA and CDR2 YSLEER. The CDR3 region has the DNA TGCGCCAGCAGCCAAGAAATGTCTTCTGGGGCCAACGGCCTGACTTTC. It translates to CASSQEMSSGANGLTF.

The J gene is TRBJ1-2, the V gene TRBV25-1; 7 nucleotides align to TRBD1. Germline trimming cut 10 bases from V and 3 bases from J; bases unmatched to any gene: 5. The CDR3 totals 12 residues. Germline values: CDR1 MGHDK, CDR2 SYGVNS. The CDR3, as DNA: TGTGCCACTAACAGGGGTCACTATGGCTACACCTTC. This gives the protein CATNRGHYGYTF.

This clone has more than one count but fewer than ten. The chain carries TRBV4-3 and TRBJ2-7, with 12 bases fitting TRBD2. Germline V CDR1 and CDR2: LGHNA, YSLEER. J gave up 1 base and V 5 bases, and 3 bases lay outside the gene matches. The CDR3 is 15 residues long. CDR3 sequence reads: CASSETSGGSYEQYF. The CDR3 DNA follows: TGCGCCAGCAGCGAAACTAGCGGGGGGTCCTACGAGCAGTACTTC.

The CDR3 sequence: CASSLRQVHLHMNTEAFF. Here the CDR3 DNA reads TGTGCCAGCAGCTTACGACAGGTCCACCTTCACATGAACACTGAAGCTTTCTTT. The chain couples TRBV21-1 to TRBJ1-1; the tabulated D call, TRBD1, remains unverified against the DNA. TRBV21-1 is a known pseudogene. The CDR3 is made up of 18 amino acids.

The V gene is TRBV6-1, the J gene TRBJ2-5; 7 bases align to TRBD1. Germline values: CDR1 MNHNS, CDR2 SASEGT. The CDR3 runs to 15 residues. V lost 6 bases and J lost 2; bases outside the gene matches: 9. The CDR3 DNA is TGTGCCAGCAGCGTCACGGGACAGACACAAGAGACCCAGTACTTC. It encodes CASSVTGQTQETQYF.

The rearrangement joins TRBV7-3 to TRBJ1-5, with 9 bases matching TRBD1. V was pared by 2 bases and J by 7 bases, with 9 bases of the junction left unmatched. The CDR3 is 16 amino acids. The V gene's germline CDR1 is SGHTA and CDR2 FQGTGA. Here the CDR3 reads CASSLGGGQGAQPQHF. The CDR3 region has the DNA TGTGCCAGCAGCTTAGGGGGGGGACAGGGCGCCCAGCCCCAGCATTTT.

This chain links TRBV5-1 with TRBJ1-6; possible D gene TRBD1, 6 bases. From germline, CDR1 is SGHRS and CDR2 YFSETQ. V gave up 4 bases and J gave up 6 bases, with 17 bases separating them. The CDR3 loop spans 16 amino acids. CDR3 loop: CASSPRGGELNSPLHF. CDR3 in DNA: TGCGCCAGCAGCCCCCGGGGGGGCGAGCTTAATTCACCCCTCCACTTT.

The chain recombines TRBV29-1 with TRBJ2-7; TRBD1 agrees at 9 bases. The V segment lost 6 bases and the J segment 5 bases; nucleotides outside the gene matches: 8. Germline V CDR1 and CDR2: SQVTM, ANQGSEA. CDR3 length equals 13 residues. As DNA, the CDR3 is TGCAGCGTGGAGAGCAGGACAGGGGACGAGCAGTACTTC. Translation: CSVESRTGDEQYF.

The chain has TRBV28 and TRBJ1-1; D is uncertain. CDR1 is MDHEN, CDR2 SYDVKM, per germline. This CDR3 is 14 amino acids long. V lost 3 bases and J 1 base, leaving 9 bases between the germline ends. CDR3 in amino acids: CASSFGFANTEAFF. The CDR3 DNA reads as TGTGCCAGCAGTTTCGGGTTTGCGAACACTGAAGCTTTCTTT. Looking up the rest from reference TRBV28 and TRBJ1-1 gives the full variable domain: DVKVTQSSRYLVKRTGEKVFLECVQDMDHENMFWYRQDPGLGLRLIYFSYDVKMKEKGDIPEGYSVSREKKERFSLILESASTNQTSMYLCASSFGFANTEAFFGQGTRLTVV.

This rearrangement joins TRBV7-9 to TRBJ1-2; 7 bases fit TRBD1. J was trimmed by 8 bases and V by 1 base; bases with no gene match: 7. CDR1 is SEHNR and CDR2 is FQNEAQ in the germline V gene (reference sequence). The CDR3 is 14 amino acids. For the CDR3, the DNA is TGTGCCAGCAGCTTAGGCGGCGGAGGGGGCGGCTACACCTTC. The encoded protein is CASSLGGGGGGYTF. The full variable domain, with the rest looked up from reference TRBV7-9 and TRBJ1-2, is DTGVSQNPRHKITKRGQNVTFRCDPISEHNRLYWYRQTLGQGPEFLTYFQNEAQLEKSRLLSDRFSAERPKGSFSTLEIQRTEQGDSAMYLCASSLGGGGGGYTFGSGTRLTVV.

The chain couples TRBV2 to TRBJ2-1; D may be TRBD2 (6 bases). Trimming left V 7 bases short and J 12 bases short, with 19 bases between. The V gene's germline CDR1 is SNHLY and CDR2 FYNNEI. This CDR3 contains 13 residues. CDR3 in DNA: TGTGCCAGCATCGCCCGTGGCGGGGTAAGGCAGTTCTTC. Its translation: CASIARGGVRQFF.

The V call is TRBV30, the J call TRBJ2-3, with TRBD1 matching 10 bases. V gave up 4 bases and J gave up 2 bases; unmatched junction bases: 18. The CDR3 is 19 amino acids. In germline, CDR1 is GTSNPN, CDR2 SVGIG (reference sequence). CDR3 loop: CAWTPTWTGGEADTDTQYF. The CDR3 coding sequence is TGTGCCTGGACCCCAACATGGACAGGGGGAGAGGCCGACACAGATACGCAGTATTTT. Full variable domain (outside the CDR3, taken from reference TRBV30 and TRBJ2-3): SQTIHQWPATLVQPVGSPLSLECTVEGTSNPNLYWYRQAAGRGLQLLFYSVGIGQISSEVPQNLSASRPQDRQFILSSKKLLLSDSGFYLCAWTPTWTGGEADTDTQYFGPGTRLTVL.

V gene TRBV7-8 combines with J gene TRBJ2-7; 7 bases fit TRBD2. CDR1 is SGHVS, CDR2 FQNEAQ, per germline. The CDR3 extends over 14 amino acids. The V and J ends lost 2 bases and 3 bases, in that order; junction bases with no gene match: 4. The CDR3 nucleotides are TGTGCCAGCAGCTTAAGCGGGGCCTTCTACGAGCAGTACTTC. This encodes CASSLSGAFYEQYF. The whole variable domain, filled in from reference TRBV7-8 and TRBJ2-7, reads GAGVSQSPRYKVAKRGQDVALRCDPISGHVSLFWYQQALGQGPEFLTYFQNEAQLDKSGLPSDRFFAERPEGSVSTLKIQRTQQEDSAVYLCASSLSGAFYEQYFGPGTRLTVT.

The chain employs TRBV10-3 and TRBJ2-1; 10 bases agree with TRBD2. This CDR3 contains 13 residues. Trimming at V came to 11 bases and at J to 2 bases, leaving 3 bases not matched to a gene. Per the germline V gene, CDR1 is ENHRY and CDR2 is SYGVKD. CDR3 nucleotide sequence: TGTGCCGTACTAGCGGGGACCTACAATGAGCAGTTCTTC. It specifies CAVLAGTYNEQFF.

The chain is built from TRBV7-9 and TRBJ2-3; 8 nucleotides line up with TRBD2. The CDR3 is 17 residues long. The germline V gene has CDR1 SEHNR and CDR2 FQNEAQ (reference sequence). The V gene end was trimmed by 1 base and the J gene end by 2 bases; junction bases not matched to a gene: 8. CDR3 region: CASSLEAGGVNTDTQYF. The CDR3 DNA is TGTGCCAGCAGCTTAGAGGCCGGGGGGGTTAACACAGATACGCAGTATTTT.

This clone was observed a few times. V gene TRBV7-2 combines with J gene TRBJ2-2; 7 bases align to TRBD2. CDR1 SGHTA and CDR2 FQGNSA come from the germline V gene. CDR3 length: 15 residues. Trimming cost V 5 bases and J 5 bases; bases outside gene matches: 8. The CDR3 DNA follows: TGTGCCAGCAGCCTTAGGCGGGGGTGGACCGGGGAGCTGTTTTTT. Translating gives CASSLRRGWTGELFF. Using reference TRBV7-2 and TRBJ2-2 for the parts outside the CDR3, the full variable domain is GAGVSQSPSNKVTEKGKDVELRCDPISGHTALYWYRQSLGQGLEFLIYFQGNSAPDKSGLPSDRFSAERTGGSVSTLTIQRTQQEDSAVYLCASSLRRGWTGELFFGEGSRLTVL.

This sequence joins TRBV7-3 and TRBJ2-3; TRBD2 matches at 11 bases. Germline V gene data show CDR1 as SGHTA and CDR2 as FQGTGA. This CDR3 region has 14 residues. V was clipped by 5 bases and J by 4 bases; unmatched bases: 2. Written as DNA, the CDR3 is TGTGCCAGCAGCCTTAGCGGGGGGGCAGATACGCAGTATTTT. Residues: CASSLSGGADTQYF.

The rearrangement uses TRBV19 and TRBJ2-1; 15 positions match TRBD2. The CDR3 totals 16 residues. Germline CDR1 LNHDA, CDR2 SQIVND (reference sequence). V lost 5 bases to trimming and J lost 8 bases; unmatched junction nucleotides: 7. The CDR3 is CASSGRTSGRDDEQFF. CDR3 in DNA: TGTGCCAGTAGTGGACGGACTAGCGGGAGGGACGATGAGCAGTTCTTC.

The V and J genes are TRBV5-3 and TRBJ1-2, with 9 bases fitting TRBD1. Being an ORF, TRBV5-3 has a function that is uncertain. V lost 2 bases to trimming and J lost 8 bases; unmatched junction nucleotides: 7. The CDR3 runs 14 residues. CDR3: CARSFTDRGGGYTF. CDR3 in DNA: TGTGCCAGAAGCTTCACGGACAGGGGTGGCGGCTACACCTTC.

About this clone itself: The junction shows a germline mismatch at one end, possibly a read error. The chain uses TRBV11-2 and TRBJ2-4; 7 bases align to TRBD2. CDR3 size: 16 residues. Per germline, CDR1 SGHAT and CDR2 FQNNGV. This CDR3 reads CASSLPRGSTNNIQYF. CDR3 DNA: TGTGCCAGCAGCTTACCACGCGGGAGTACCAACAACATTCAGTACTTC.

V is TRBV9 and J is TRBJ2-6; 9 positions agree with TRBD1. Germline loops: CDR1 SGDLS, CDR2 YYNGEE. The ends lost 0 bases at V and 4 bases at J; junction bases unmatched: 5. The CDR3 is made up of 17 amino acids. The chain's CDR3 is CASSVGTGATGANVLTF. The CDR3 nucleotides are TGTGCCAGCAGCGTAGGGACAGGGGCTACAGGGGCCAACGTCCTGACTTTC.

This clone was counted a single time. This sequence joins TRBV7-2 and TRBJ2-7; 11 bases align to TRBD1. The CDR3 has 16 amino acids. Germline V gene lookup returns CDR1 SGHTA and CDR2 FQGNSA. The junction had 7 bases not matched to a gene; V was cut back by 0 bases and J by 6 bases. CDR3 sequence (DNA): TGTGCCAGCAGCTTAGCAGTCGGACAGGGGGCTGGCGAGCAGTACTTC. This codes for CASSLAVGQGAGEQYF.

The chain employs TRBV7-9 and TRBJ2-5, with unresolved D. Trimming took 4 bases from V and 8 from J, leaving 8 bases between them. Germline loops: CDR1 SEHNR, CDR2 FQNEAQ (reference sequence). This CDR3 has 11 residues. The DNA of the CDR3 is TGTGCCAGCAGCTCAGATGGTACCCAGTACTTC. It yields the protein CASSSDGTQYF.

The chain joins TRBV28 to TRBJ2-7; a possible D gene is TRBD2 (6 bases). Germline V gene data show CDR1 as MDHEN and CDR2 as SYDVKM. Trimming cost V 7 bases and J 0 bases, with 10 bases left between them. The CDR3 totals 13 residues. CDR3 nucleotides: TGTGCCAGCAAAGGGACTCCCTCCTACGAGCAGTACTTC. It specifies CASKGTPSYEQYF.

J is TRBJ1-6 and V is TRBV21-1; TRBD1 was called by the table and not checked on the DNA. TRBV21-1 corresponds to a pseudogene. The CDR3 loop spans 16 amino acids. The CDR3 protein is CASSKESTAYNSPLHF. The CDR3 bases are TGTGCCAGCAGCAAAGAGTCGACAGCCTATAATTCACCCCTCCACTTT.

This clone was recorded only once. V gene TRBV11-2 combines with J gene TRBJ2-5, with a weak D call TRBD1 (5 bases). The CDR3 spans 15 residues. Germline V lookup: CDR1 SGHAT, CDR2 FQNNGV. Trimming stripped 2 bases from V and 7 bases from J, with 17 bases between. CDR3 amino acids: CASSLRGPTGATQYF. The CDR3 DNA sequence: TGTGCCAGCAGCTTAAGGGGCCCCACCGGCGCGACCCAGTACTTC.